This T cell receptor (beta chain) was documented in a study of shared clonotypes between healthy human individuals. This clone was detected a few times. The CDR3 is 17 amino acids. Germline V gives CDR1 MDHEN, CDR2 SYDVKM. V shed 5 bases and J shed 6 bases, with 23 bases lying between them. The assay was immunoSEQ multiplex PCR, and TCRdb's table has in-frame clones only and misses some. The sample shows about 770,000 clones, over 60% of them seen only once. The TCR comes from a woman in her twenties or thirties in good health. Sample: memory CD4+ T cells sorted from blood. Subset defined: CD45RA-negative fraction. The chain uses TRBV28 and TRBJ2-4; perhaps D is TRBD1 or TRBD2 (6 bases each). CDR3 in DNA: TGTGCCAGCAGTGTCGTCCGGGGGCCCCGGATTATAAACATTCAGTACTTC. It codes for CASSVVRGPRIINIQYF.